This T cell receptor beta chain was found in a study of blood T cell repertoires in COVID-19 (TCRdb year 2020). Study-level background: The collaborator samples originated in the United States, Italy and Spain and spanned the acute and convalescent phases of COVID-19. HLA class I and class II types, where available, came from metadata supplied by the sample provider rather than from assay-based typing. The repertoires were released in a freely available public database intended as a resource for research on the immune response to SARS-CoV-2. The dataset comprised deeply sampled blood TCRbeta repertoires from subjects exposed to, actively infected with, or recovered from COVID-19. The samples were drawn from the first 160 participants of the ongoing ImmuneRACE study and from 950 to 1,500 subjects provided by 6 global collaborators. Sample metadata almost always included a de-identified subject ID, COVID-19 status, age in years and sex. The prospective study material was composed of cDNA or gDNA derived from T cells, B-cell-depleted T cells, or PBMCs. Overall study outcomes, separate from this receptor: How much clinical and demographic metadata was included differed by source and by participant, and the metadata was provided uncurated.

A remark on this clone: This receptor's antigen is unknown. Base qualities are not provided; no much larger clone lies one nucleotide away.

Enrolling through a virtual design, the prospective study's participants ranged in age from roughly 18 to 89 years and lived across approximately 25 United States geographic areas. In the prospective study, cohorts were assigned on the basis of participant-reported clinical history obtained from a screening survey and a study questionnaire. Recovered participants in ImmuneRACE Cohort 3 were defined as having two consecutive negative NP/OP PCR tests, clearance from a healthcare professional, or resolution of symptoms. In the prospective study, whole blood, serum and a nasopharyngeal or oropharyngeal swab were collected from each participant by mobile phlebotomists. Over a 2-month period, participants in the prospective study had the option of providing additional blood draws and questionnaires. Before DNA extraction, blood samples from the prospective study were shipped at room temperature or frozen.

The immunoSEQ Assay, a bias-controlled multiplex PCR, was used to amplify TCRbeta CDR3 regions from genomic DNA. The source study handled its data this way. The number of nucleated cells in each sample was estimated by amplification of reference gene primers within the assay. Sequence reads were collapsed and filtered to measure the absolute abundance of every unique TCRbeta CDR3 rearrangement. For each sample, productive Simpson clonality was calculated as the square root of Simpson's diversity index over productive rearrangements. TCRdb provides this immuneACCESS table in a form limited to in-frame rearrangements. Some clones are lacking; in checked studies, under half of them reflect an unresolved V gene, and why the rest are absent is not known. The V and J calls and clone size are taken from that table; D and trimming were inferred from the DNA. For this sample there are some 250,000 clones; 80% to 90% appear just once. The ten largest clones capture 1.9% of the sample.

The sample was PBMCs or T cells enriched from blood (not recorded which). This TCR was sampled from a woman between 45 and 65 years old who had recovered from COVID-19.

The CDR3 corresponds to CASSPGGGAYEQYF. In nucleotide form, the sequence is TGTGCCAGCAGCCCCGGTGGGGGCGCCTACGAGCAGTACTTC. The rearrangement joined TRBV11-2 to TRBJ2-7; matching of 6 bases hints at TRBD1 as the D gene. The CDR3 spans 14 residues, from the cysteine through the phenylalanine. Of the read, only the CDR3 DNA is kept; its 42 bases are in frame from base 1. V is clipped by 5 bases and J by 2 bases, and the sequence between their germline boundaries is 13 bases long. Looking up the germline V gene yields CDR1 SGHAT and CDR2 FQNNGV.